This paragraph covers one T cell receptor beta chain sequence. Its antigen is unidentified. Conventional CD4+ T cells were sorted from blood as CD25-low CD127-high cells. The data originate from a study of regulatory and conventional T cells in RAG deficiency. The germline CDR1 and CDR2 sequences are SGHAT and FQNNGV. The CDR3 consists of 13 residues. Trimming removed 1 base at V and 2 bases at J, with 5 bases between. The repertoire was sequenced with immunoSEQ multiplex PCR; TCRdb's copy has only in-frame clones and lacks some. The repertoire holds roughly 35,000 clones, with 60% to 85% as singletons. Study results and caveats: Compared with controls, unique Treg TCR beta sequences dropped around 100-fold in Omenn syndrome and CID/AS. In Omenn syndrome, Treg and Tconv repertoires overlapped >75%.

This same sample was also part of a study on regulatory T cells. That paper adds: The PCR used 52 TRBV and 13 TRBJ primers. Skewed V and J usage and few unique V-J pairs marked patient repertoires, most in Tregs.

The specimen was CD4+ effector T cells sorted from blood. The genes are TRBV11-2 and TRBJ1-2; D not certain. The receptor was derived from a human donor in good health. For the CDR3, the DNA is TGTGCCAGCAGCTTAGCGCCCAACTATGGCTACACCTTC. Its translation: CASSLAPNYGYTF.